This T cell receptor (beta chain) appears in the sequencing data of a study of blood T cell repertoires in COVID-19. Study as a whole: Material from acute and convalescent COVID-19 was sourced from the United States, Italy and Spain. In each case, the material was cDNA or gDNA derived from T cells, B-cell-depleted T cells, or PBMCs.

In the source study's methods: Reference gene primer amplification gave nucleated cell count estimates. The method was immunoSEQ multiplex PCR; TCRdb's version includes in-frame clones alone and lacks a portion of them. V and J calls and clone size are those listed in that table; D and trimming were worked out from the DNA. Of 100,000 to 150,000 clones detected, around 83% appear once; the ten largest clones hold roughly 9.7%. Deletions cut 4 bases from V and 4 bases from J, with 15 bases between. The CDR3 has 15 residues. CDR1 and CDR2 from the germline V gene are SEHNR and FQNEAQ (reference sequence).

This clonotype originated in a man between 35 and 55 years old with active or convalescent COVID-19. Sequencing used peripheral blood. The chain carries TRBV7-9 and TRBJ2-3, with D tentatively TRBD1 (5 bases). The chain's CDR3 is CASSYSREHADTQYF. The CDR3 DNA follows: TGTGCCAGCAGCTATTCCAGGGAACACGCAGATACGCAGTATTTT.